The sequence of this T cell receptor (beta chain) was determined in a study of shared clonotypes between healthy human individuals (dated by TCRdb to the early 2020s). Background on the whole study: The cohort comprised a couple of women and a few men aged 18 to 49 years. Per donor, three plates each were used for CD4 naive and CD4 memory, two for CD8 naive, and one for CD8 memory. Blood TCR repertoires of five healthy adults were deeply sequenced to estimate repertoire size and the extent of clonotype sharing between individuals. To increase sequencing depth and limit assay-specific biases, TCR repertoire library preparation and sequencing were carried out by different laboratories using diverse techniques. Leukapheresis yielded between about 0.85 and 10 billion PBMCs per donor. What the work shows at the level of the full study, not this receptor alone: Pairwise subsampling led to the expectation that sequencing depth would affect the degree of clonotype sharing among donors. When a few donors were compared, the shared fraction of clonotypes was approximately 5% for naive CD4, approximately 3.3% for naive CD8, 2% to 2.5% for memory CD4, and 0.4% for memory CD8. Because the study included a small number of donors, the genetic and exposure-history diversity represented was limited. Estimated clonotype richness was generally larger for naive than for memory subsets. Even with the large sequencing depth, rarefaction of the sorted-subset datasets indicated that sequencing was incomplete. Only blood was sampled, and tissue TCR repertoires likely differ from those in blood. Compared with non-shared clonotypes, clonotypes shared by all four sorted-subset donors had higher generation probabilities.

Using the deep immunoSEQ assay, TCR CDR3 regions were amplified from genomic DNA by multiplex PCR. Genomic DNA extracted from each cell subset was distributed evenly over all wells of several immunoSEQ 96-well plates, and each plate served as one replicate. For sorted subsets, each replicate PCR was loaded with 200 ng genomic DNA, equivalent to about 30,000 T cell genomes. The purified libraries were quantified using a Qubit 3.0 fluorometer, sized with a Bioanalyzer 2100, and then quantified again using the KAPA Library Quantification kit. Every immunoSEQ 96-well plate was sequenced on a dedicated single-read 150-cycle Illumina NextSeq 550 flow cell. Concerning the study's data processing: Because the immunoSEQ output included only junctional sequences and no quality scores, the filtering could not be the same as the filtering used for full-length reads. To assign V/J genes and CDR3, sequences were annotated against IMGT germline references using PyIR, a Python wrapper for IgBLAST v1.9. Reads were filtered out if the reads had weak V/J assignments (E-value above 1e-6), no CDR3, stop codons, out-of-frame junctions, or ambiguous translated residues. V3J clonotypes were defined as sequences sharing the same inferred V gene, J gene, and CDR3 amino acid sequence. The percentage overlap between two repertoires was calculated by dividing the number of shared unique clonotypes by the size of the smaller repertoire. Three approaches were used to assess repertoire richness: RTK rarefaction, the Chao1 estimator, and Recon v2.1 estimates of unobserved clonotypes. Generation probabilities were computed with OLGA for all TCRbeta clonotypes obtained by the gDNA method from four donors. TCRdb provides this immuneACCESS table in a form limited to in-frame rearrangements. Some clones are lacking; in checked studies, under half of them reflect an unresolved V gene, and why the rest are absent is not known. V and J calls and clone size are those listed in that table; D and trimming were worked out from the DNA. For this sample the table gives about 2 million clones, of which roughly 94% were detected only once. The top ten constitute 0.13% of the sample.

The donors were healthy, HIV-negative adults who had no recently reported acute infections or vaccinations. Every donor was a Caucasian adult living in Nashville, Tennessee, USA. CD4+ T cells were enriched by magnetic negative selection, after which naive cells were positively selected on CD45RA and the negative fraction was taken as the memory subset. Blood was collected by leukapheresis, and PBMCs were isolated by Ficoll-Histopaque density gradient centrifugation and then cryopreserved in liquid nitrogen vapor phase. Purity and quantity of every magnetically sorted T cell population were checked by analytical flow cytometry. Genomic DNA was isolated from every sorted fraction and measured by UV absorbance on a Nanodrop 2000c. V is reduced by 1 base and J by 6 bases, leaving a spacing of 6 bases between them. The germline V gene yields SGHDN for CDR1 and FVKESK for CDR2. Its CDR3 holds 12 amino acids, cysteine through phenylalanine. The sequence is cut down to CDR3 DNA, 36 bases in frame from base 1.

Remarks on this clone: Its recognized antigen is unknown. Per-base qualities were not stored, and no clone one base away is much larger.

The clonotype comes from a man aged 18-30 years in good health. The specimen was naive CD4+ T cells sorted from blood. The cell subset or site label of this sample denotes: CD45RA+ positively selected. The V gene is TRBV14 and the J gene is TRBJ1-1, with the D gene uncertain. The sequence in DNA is TGTGCCAGCAGCCAAGGTTCAGCTGAAGCTTTCTTT. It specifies CASSQGSAEAFF.